These 2 T cell receptor beta chains share one sample of origin, sequenced in a study of blood T cell repertoires in COVID-19. Produced via immunoSEQ multiplex PCR; TCRdb's table is partial and in-frame only. The repertoire holds about 310,000 clones, with around 86% as singletons. The sequenced material came from peripheral blood. The receptors were sampled from a man aged 50-60 years with active or convalescent COVID-19.

This chain joins TRBV9 and TRBJ1-4, with 9 bases identical to TRBD1. From germline, CDR1 is SGDLS and CDR2 YYNGEE. V lost 4 bases, J lost 3 bases, and 1 base stayed unmatched. The CDR3 has 14 residues. The CDR3 loop reads CASSRTGANEKLFF. The CDR3 bases are TGTGCCAGCAGCCGGACAGGGGCTAATGAAAAACTGTTTTTT. The complete variable domain, with remaining parts taken from reference TRBV9 and TRBJ1-4, reads DSGVTQTPKHLITATGQRVTLRCSPRSGDLSVYWYQQSLDQGLQFLIQYYNGEERAKGNILERFSAQQFPDLHSELNLSSLELGDSALYFCASSRTGANEKLFFGSGTQLSVL.

The chain is built from TRBV5-6 and TRBJ2-2, with 7 bases that match TRBD1. The CDR3 spans 13 residues. CDR1 and CDR2 (germline): SGHDT, YYEEEE. The V gene end was trimmed by 3 bases and the J gene end by 5 bases; junction bases not matched to a gene: 1. CDR3 DNA sequence: TGTGCCAGCAGCTGGGGACAGACCGGGGAGCTGTTTTTT. Residues: CASSWGQTGELFF. The full variable domain, its missing parts supplied by reference TRBV5-6 and TRBJ2-2, is DAGVTQSPTHLIKTRGQQVTLRCSPKSGHDTVSWYQQALGQGPQFIFQYYEEEERQRGNFPDRFSGHQFPNYSSELNVNALLLGDSALYLCASSWGQTGELFFGEGSRLTVL.